The 5 T cell receptor beta chains below come from one sample, sequenced in a study of cytomegalovirus exposure and HLA in healthy donors. It was with 60 Vbeta and 13 Jbeta primers that the PCR ran. Profiled with immunoSEQ multiplex PCR; TCRdb holds only in-frame clones, not every one. The sample carries roughly 140,000 clones, roughly 80% recorded once. What was sequenced was PBMCs. The receptors derive from a woman aged 40 to 50 in good health and CMV-seronegative.

This clone was seen ten or more times. The chain joins TRBV10-1 to TRBJ2-3; D is unclear. The CDR3 covers 9 residues. V was clipped by 7 bases and J by 9 bases, with 5 bases between them. CDR1 is WNHNN, CDR2 SYGVQD, per germline (reference sequence). In nucleotides, the CDR3 is TGCGCCAGCACCCCAACGCAGTATTTT. Translating it yields CASTPTQYF.

V usage is TRBV2 and J usage is TRBJ2-7; TRBD1 agrees at 8 bases. The V gene's germline CDR1 is SNHLY and CDR2 FYNNEI. V was pared by 3 bases and J by 3 bases, with 7 bases of the junction left unmatched. The CDR3 extends over 15 amino acids. CDR3 DNA: TGTGCCAGCAGTGAGGGGGCAGGGGGCCTCTACGAGCAGTACTTC. Translating gives CASSEGAGGLYEQYF.

Note on this clone: The junction differs from germline at one of its ends, possibly a read error. The chain recombines TRBV7-9 with TRBJ2-7, with 10 bases that match TRBD2. CDR1 is SEHNR, CDR2 FQNEAQ, per germline (reference sequence). This CDR3 is built from 16 residues. The CDR3 DNA reads as TGTTCCAGCAGCTTAGGCCTAGCGGGAGAGGGGCACGAGCAGTACTTC. Translating gives CSSSLGLAGEGHEQYF.

The chain combines TRBV2 with TRBJ2-2; 9 bases agree with TRBD2. The J segment lost 4 bases and the V segment lost 10 bases, leaving 13 bases of the junction unmatched. The V gene's germline CDR1 is SNHLY and CDR2 FYNNEI. The CDR3 is 16 amino acids. CDR3 residues: CATRGLAGFGTGELFF. DNA of the CDR3: TGTGCCACGAGGGGGCTAGCGGGGTTTGGCACCGGGGAGCTGTTTTTT.

As for this clone: A read error may produce the germline difference seen at one junction end. The chain is built from TRBV7-9 and TRBJ2-5; tentative D call: TRBD1 (5 bases). CDR1 and CDR2 from the germline V gene are SEHNR and FQNEAQ (reference sequence). The CDR3 spans 15 residues. This CDR3 is CSSSFRRERQETQYF. CDR3 coding DNA: TGTTCCAGCAGCTTCCGCAGGGAACGGCAAGAGACCCAGTACTTC. The full variable domain, its missing parts supplied by reference TRBV7-9 and TRBJ2-5, is DTGVSQNPRHKITKRGQNVTFRCDPISEHNRLYWYRQTLGQGPEFLTYFQNEAQLEKSRLLSDRFSAERPKGSFSTLEIQRTEQGDSAMYLCSSSFRRERQETQYFGPGTRLLVL.